This passage covers 32 T cell receptor beta chains from one sample sequenced in a study of radiation and T cells in renal cell carcinoma. Repertoires were generated with immunoSEQ multiplex PCR, while TCRdb's copy carries only in-frame clones and drops some. This table holds roughly 20,000 clones, approximately 59% found once. Treatment indicated: treatment-naive control, cytoreductive nephrectomy. The sequencing here drew on tumor tissue, taken from a patient whose treatment was nephrectomy without radiotherapy. The receptors shown here come from a man between 50 and 59 years old with renal cell carcinoma.

The V call is TRBV2, the J call TRBJ2-3; 7 positions agree with TRBD2. Germline V gene data show CDR1 as SNHLY and CDR2 as FYNNEI. V shed 3 bases, J shed 1 base, and the junction held 4 bases outside the gene matches. The CDR3 loop spans 15 amino acids. Written as DNA, the CDR3 is TGTGCCAGCAGTGAGTGGGCGGGAGGCACAGATACGCAGTATTTT. As protein: CASSEWAGGTDTQYF. Supplemented by reference TRBV2 and TRBJ2-3, the full variable domain reads EPEVTQTPSHQVTQMGQEVILRCVPISNHLYFYWYRQILGQKVEFLVSFYNNEISEKSEIFDDQFSVERPDGSNFTLKIRSTKLEDSAMYFCASSEWAGGTDTQYFGPGTRLTVL.

This chain links TRBV19 with TRBJ1-5; 8 nucleotides line up with TRBD1. CDR1 is LNHDA and CDR2 is SQIVND in the germline V gene (reference sequence). V shed 6 bases, J shed 6 bases, and the junction held 22 bases outside the gene matches. The CDR3 totals 19 residues. CDR3: CASSTPPKADRGRGQPQHF. The CDR3 nucleotides read TGTGCCAGTAGCACTCCACCAAAGGCAGACAGGGGAAGGGGTCAGCCCCAGCATTTT.

This clone showed up just a few times. This sequence joins TRBV19 and TRBJ1-1; D call uncertain. The CDR3 consists of 13 residues. Trimming removed 7 bases at V and 6 bases at J, with 15 bases between. The germline gives CDR1 LNHDA, CDR2 SQIVND (reference sequence). CDR3 in DNA: TGTGCCAGTATTGGAGAAGGGTTTTCTGAAGCTTTCTTT. Protein sequence: CASIGEGFSEAFF. The full variable domain, completed using reference TRBV19 and TRBJ1-1, is DGGITQSPKYLFRKEGQNVTLSCEQNLNHDAMYWYRQDPGQGLRLIYYSQIVNDFQKGDIAEGYSVSREKKESFPLTVTSAQKNPTAFYLCASIGEGFSEAFFGQGTRLTVV.

The chain joins TRBV5-4 to TRBJ1-1; 7 nucleotides match TRBD1. This CDR3 is 15 amino acids long. V lost 4 bases and J lost 1; bases outside the gene matches: 7. CDR1 and CDR2 (germline): SGHNT, YYREEE (reference sequence). The CDR3 is CASSPVRTGNTEAFF. CDR3 nucleotide sequence: TGTGCCAGCAGCCCCGTCAGGACAGGGAACACTGAAGCTTTCTTT.

The chain uses TRBV30 and TRBJ2-5; D is ambiguous. Trimming took off 3 bases at V and 5 bases at J, with 13 bases between the two ends. The CDR3 sequence is 13 residues long. Germline CDR1 is GTSNPN and CDR2 is SVGIG (reference sequence). The CDR3 DNA sequence: TGTGCCTGGAGGGGTCCTCCCAGGGAGACCCAGTACTTC. This codes for CAWRGPPRETQYF.

V and J are TRBV7-9 and TRBJ1-4; a weak D match, TRBD1 (6 bases). V shed 4 bases and J shed 4 bases, with 13 bases lying between them. Germline CDR1 SEHNR, CDR2 FQNEAQ (reference sequence). CDR3 size: 15 residues. CDR3 DNA: TGTGCCAGCAGCTCGGGGGCGCCCGGTAATGAAAAACTGTTTTTT. This codes for CASSSGAPGNEKLFF.

This clone was counted between two and nine times. The rearrangement joins TRBV11-2 to TRBJ1-5, with D perhaps TRBD1 (6 bases). The CDR3 has 14 residues. V lost 5 bases, J lost 3 bases, and 11 bases lay in between. Germline CDR1 is SGHAT and CDR2 is FQNNGV. This CDR3 reads CASSEQGYNQPQHF. CDR3 coding DNA: TGTGCCAGCAGCGAACAGGGATACAATCAGCCCCAGCATTTT.

V is TRBV13 and J is TRBJ1-2; 9 nucleotides align to TRBD1. This CDR3 region has 12 residues. Looked up from germline, CDR1 is PRHDT and CDR2 is FYEKMQ (reference sequence). V shed 5 bases and J 8 bases; nucleotides not matched to a gene: 3. CDR3 loop: CASSQQGAGYTF. The CDR3 DNA sequence: TGTGCCAGCAGCCAACAGGGGGCCGGCTACACCTTC.

This clone was counted many times. The chain couples TRBV9 to TRBJ1-2; 7 nucleotides align to TRBD1. This CDR3 has 14 residues. Per the germline V gene, CDR1 is SGDLS and CDR2 is YYNGEE. J gave up 8 bases and V 1 base, and 8 bases lay outside the gene matches. The CDR3 loop reads CASSVPGQVRGYTF. CDR3 nucleotide sequence: TGTGCCAGCAGCGTACCAGGACAGGTGCGAGGCTACACCTTC.

This clone was counted only a few times. The chain carries TRBV5-6 and TRBJ1-1; unclear D gene. Per the germline V gene, CDR1 is SGHDT and CDR2 is YYEEEE. CDR3 length: 11 amino acids. V was shortened by 2 bases and J by 5 bases, with 4 bases between the two germline ends. The chain's CDR3 is CASSFRTEAFF. The CDR3 DNA reads as TGTGCCAGCAGCTTTCGTACTGAAGCTTTCTTT.

As for this clone: Germline and junction disagree at one end, which may indicate a read error. This sequence joins TRBV4-1 and TRBJ2-7; 8 bases align to TRBD2. CDR1 and CDR2 from the germline V gene are MGHRA and YSYEKL. The CDR3 extends over 16 amino acids. CDR3 sequence reads: CASRQESSGSSYEQYF. The CDR3 DNA reads as TGCGCCAGCAGACAAGAAAGCAGCGGGAGCTCCTACGAGCAGTACTTC.

The gene calls are TRBV7-2 and TRBJ1-1; D call uncertain. V lost 5 bases, J lost 3 bases, and 16 bases lay in between. The germline V gene has CDR1 SGHTA and CDR2 FQGNSA. CDR3 length equals 15 residues. The DNA for the CDR3 is TGTGCCAGCAGCCTCGAATCGGTTGAGTACACTGAAGCTTTCTTT. Translation gives CASSLESVEYTEAFF.

The chain uses TRBV6-5 and TRBJ1-1; a possible D gene is TRBD1 (6 bases). The V gene's germline CDR1 is MNHEY and CDR2 SVGAGI. CDR3 length: 14 amino acids. Trimming removed 2 bases from V and 5 bases from J, with 12 bases in between. The CDR3 here is CASSYGGGLTEAFF. The CDR3 DNA sequence: TGTGCCAGCAGTTACGGGGGGGGGCTGACTGAAGCTTTCTTT.

This chain uses TRBV2 with TRBJ1-1; possibly TRBD1 for D (6 bases). The CDR3 length is 16 residues. Germline V gene sequence: CDR1 SNHLY, CDR2 FYNNEI. Trimming stripped 3 bases from V and 5 bases from J, with 19 bases between. CDR3 DNA sequence: TGTGCCAGCAGTGAGACCCAGGGGACCCTAGGAACTGAAGCTTTCTTT. It translates to CASSETQGTLGTEAFF.

CDR3 sequence reads: CASSTPGLAGVLEQFF. The CDR3 bases are TGTGCCAGCAGCACCCCGGGACTAGCGGGAGTCCTTGAGCAGTTCTTC. The chain is built from TRBV9 and TRBJ2-1; TRBD2 agrees at 14 bases. The V gene's germline CDR1 is SGDLS and CDR2 YYNGEE. The CDR3 length is 16 residues. J gave up 9 bases and V 4 bases, and 9 bases lay outside the gene matches.

In this sample, this clone turned up once. J is TRBJ2-7 and V is TRBV6-1; the D gene could be TRBD1 or TRBD2 (5 bases each). CDR3 length equals 14 residues. The V and J ends lost 4 bases and 4 bases respectively, with 14 bases between them. CDR1 MNHNS and CDR2 SASEGT come from the germline V gene. The CDR3, as DNA: TGTGCCAGCAGTGTAGCCCCGGGACCTTACGAGCAGTACTTC. Its translation: CASSVAPGPYEQYF.

The chain recombines TRBV19 with TRBJ1-2; D remains unclear. The germline gives CDR1 LNHDA, CDR2 SQIVND (reference sequence). The ends were cut back, 3 bases at V and 0 bases at J, with 5 bases in the middle. CDR3 length: 13 residues. Written as DNA, the CDR3 is TGTGCCAGTAGTATCCCTCCTAACTATGGCTACACCTTC. Translation: CASSIPPNYGYTF. Filled out from reference TRBV19 and TRBJ1-2, the complete variable domain reads DGGITQSPKYLFRKEGQNVTLSCEQNLNHDAMYWYRQDPGQGLRLIYYSQIVNDFQKGDIAEGYSVSREKKESFPLTVTSAQKNPTAFYLCASSIPPNYGYTFGSGTRLTVV.

There are a few counts of this clone. J is TRBJ1-1 and V is TRBV13; no clear D gene. Trimming removed 7 bases from V and 1 base from J, with 7 bases in between. Germline values: CDR1 PRHDT, CDR2 FYEKMQ (reference sequence). This CDR3 spans 12 amino acids. The CDR3 reads CASTRENTEAFF. The CDR3 DNA is TGTGCCAGCACCCGTGAGAACACTGAAGCTTTCTTT.

The rearrangement joins TRBV5-6 to TRBJ1-2; the D gene is possibly TRBD1 (5 bases). The germline gives CDR1 SGHDT, CDR2 YYEEEE. The CDR3 is made up of 16 amino acids. Trimming left V 4 bases short and J 6 bases short, with 22 bases between. The CDR3 nucleotides read TGTGCCAGCAGCGTCGGGGCTCTGTTAACTGGGAATGGCTACACCTTC. Protein product: CASSVGALLTGNGYTF.

The chain is built from TRBV9 and TRBJ2-3; D unresolved. The CDR3 extends over 16 amino acids. Trimming stripped 0 bases from V and 2 bases from J, with 13 bases between. From germline, CDR1 is SGDLS and CDR2 YYNGEE. CDR3 in DNA: TGTGCCAGCAGCGTAGGGGCTGCCCCTAACACAGATACGCAGTATTTT. As protein: CASSVGAAPNTDTQYF.

Many counts were recorded for this clone. The rearrangement links TRBV30 to TRBJ1-1; unclear D gene. CDR1 is GTSNPN and CDR2 is SVGIG in the germline V gene (reference sequence). V lost 2 bases and J 1 base, leaving 5 bases between the germline ends. This CDR3 contains 12 residues. The CDR3 DNA reads TGTGCCTGGAGTTATGGGAACACTGAAGCTTTCTTT. It encodes CAWSYGNTEAFF.

This clone has just a few counts. The chain combines TRBV13 with TRBJ1-4, with D maybe TRBD1 (5 bases). Germline CDR1 PRHDT, CDR2 FYEKMQ (reference sequence). Trimming shortened V by 4 bases and J by 5 bases, and 11 bases separated the two germline ends. The CDR3 has 14 residues. The CDR3 region has the DNA TGTGCCAGCAGCTCGGGCCGGGGCAATGAAAAACTGTTTTTT. Translated, it gives CASSSGRGNEKLFF.

The chain employs TRBV18 and TRBJ1-2; TRBD1 might be the D (5 bases). The germline CDR1 and CDR2 sequences are KGHSH and LQKENI. The CDR3 is made up of 16 amino acids. V dropped 3 bases and J dropped 4 bases, with 18 bases sitting between them. The CDR3 here is CASSPTEVHPLYGYTF. DNA of the CDR3: TGTGCCAGCTCACCGACAGAGGTCCATCCCCTCTATGGCTACACCTTC.

The rearrangement links TRBV25-1 to TRBJ1-1, with D perhaps matching TRBD1 (5 bases). Trimming stripped 7 bases from V and 4 bases from J, with 28 bases between. The germline V gene encodes CDR1 MGHDK and CDR2 SYGVNS. This CDR3 contains 18 residues. CDR3 nucleotide sequence: TGTGCCAGCATTATGAAACCTGCAGATGGGACGTTGTGCACTGAAGCTTTCTTT. Protein: CASIMKPADGTLCTEAFF.

This chain connects TRBV7-9 to TRBJ2-3, with D possibly being TRBD1 (5 bases). The CDR3 sequence is 14 residues long. Germline V CDR1 and CDR2: SEHNR, FQNEAQ (reference sequence). V was cut by 3 bases and J by 2 bases, with 9 bases left in between. CDR3 sequence: CASSFTGNTDTQYF. In nucleotides, the CDR3 is TGTGCCAGCAGCTTCACAGGAAACACAGATACGCAGTATTTT. Combining the CDR3 with reference TRBV7-9 and TRBJ2-3 gives the whole variable domain DTGVSQNPRHKITKRGQNVTFRCDPISEHNRLYWYRQTLGQGPEFLTYFQNEAQLEKSRLLSDRFSAERPKGSFSTLEIQRTEQGDSAMYLCASSFTGNTDTQYFGPGTRLTVL.

The J gene is TRBJ1-2, the V gene TRBV7-2, with D tentatively TRBD1 (6 bases). Germline CDR1 is SGHTA and CDR2 is FQGNSA. V was pared by 3 bases and J by 6 bases, with 26 bases between. This CDR3 contains 18 residues. The CDR3 DNA reads as TGTGCCAGCAGCTTCTCCCCTCCGACAGGCTCCCTCCAGGATGGCTACACCTTC. Translating it yields CASSFSPPTGSLQDGYTF. Together with reference TRBV7-2 and TRBJ1-2, the CDR3 gives the full variable domain: GAGVSQSPSNKVTEKGKDVELRCDPISGHTALYWYRQSLGQGLEFLIYFQGNSAPDKSGLPSDRFSAERTGGSVSTLTIQRTQQEDSAVYLCASSFSPPTGSLQDGYTFGSGTRLTVV.

The V and J genes are TRBV30 and TRBJ1-2; TRBD1 matches 7 bases. This CDR3 is built from 14 residues. The V gene's germline CDR1 is GTSNPN and CDR2 SVGIG (reference sequence). V lost 3 bases and J lost 6; bases outside the gene matches: 10. Written as DNA, the CDR3 is TGTGCCTGGAGCGGAAGGGACAGCCTGAATGGCTACACCTTC. Protein sequence: CAWSGRDSLNGYTF.

The CDR3 loop is CASNTRGSYGYTF. In DNA form, the CDR3 reads TGTGCCAGCAACACTAGGGGGAGTTATGGCTACACCTTC. V usage is TRBV5-4 and J usage is TRBJ1-2; D possibly corresponds to TRBD1 (6 bases). Germline CDR1 reads SGHNT; CDR2 reads YYREEE (reference sequence). CDR3 size: 13 residues. Trimming left V 6 bases short and J 5 bases short, with 14 bases between.

The rearrangement links TRBV13 to TRBJ2-6; D is perhaps TRBD1 or TRBD2 (5 bases each). The CDR3 contains 16 residues. CDR1 and CDR2 (germline): PRHDT, FYEKMQ (reference sequence). Trimming took off 3 bases at V and 0 bases at J, with 9 bases between the two ends. The CDR3 sequence is CASSFMGVSGANVLTF. CDR3 DNA sequence: TGTGCCAGCAGCTTCATGGGGGTCTCTGGGGCCAACGTCCTGACTTTC.

This clone has just a few counts. The rearrangement links TRBV4-2 to TRBJ2-7; no reliable D call. Germline values: CDR1 LGHNA, CDR2 YNFKEQ. This CDR3 has 13 residues. Trimming took off 1 base at V and 7 bases at J, with 11 bases between the two ends. CDR3 nucleotides: TGTGCCAGCAGCCAAGTCGTTTCGTCTGAGCAGTACTTC. It yields the protein CASSQVVSSEQYF.

This sequence joins TRBV30 and TRBJ1-1; D ambiguous. The CDR3 is 11 residues long. The germline CDR1 and CDR2 sequences are GTSNPN and SVGIG (reference sequence). Between the trimmed V and J ends, which lost 6 bases and 2 bases, there was a span of 7 bases. The CDR3 DNA reads TGTGCCTGCGAGAGAAACACTGAAGCTTTCTTT. Its protein product is CACERNTEAFF.

This clone has only one observation. J is TRBJ1-5 and V is TRBV18; D gene uncertain. This CDR3 has 14 residues. Germline V CDR1 and CDR2: KGHSH, LQKENI. Trimming removed 6 bases from V and 2 bases from J, with 11 bases in between. CDR3 bases: TGTGCCAGCTCTCCCGGGGATGGCAATCAGCCCCAGCATTTT. Protein product: CASSPGDGNQPQHF.